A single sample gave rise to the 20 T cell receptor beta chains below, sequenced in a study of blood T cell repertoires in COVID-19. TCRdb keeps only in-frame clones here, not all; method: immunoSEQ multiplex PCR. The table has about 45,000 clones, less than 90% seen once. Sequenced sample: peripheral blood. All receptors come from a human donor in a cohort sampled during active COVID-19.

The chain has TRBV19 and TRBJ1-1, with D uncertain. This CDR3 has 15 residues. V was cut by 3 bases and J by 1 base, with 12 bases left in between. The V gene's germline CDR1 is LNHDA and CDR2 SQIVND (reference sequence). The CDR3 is CASSIFADSNTEAFF. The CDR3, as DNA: TGTGCCAGTAGTATTTTCGCTGACTCGAACACTGAAGCTTTCTTT.

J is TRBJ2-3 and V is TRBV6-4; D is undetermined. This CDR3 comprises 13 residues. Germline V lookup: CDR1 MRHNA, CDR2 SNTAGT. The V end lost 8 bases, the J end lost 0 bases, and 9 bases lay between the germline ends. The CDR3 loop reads CASSQISTDTQYF. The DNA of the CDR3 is TGTGCCAGCTCACAGATTAGCACAGATACGCAGTATTTT.

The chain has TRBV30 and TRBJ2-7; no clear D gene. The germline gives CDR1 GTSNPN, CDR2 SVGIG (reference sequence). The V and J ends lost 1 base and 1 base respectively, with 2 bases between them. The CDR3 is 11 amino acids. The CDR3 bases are TGTGCCTGGAGTGCGTCCTACGAGCAGTACTTC. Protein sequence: CAWSASYEQYF.

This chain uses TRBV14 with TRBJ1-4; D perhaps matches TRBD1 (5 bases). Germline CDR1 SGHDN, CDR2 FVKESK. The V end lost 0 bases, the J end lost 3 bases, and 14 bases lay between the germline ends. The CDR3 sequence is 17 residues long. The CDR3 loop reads CASSQESGIKANEKLFF. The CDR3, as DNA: TGTGCCAGCAGCCAAGAATCAGGGATTAAGGCTAATGAAAAACTGTTTTTT.

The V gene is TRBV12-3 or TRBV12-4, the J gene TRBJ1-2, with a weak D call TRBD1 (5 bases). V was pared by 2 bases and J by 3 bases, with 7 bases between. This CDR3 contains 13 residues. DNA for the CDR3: TGTGCCAGCAGTTTAAGGGGTTACTATGGCTACACCTTC. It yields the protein CASSLRGYYGYTF.

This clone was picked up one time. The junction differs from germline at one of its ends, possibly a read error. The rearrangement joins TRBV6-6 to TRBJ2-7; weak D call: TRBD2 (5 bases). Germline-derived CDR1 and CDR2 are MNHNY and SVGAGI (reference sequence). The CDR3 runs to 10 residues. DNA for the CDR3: TGTGCCAGCAGGGGGAGAGGGTTGACGTTC. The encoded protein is CASRGRGLTF.

The DNA for the CDR3 is TGCGCCAGCAGCTTGGTGCCAGGGGTCACAGATACGCAGTATTTT. It encodes CASSLVPGVTDTQYF. The rearrangement uses TRBV5-1 and TRBJ2-3; tentatively, D is TRBD1 (6 bases). Germline loops: CDR1 SGHRS, CDR2 YFSETQ. V was cut by 0 bases and J by 2 bases, with 10 bases left in between. The CDR3 totals 15 residues.

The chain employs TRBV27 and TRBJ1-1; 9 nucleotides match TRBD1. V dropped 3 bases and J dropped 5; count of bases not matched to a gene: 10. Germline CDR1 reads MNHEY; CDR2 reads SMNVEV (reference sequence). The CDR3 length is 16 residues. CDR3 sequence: CASSLAGTGTKTEAFF. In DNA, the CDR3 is TGTGCCAGCAGTTTGGCCGGGACAGGGACGAAAACTGAAGCTTTCTTT.

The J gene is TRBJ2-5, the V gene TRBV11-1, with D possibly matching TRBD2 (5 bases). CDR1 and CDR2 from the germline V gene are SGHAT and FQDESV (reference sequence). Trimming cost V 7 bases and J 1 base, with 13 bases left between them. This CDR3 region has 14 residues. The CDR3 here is CASTERTPQETQYF. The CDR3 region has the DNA TGTGCCAGCACCGAGCGGACTCCCCAAGAGACCCAGTACTTC.

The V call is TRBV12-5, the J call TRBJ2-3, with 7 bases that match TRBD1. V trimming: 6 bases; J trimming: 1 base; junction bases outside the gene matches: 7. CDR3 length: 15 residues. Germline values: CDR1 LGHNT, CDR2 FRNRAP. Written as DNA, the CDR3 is TGTGCTAGTGGAGTAACAGGGGCGGGCACAGATACGCAGTATTTT. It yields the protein CASGVTGAGTDTQYF.

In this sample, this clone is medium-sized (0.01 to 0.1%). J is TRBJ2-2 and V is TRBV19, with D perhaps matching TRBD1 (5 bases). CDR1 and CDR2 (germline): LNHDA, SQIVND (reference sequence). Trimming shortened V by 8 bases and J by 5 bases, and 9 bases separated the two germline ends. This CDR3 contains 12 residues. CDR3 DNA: TGTGCCAGTGGTCCAGGGACCGGGGAGCTGTTTTTT. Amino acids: CASGPGTGELFF. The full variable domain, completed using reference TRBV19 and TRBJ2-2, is DGGITQSPKYLFRKEGQNVTLSCEQNLNHDAMYWYRQDPGQGLRLIYYSQIVNDFQKGDIAEGYSVSREKKESFPLTVTSAQKNPTAFYLCASGPGTGELFFGEGSRLTVL.

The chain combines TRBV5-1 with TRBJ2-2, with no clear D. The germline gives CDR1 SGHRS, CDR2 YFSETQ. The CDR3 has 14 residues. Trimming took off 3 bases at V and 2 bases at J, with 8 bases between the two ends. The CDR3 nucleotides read TGCGCCAGCAGCTCCAACAGTAACACCGGGGAGCTGTTTTTT. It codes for CASSSNSNTGELFF. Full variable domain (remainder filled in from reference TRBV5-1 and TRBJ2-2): KAGVTQTPRYLIKTRGQQVTLSCSPISGHRSVSWYQQTPGQGLQFLFEYFSETQRNKGNFPGRFSGRQFSNSRSEMNVSTLELGDSALYLCASSSNSNTGELFFGEGSRLTVL.

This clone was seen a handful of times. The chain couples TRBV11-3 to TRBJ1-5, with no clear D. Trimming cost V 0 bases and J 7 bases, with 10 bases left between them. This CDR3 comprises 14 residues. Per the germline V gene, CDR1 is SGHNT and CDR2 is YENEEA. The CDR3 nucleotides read TGTGCCAGCAGCTTAGATCCACCCGGGCAGCCCCAGCATTTT. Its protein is CASSLDPPGQPQHF.

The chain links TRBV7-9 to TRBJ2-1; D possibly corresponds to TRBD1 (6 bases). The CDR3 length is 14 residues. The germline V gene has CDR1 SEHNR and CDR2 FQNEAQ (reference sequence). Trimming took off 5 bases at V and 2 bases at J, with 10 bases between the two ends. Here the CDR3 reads CASSLGQTYNEQFF. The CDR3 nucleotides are TGTGCCAGCAGCCTCGGACAGACCTACAATGAGCAGTTCTTC.

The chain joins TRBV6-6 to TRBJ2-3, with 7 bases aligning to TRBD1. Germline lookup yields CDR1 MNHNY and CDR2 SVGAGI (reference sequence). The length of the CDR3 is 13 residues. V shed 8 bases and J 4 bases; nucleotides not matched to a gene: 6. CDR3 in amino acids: CASWGTDPDTQYF. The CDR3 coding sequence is TGTGCCAGCTGGGGGACAGATCCAGATACGCAGTATTTT.

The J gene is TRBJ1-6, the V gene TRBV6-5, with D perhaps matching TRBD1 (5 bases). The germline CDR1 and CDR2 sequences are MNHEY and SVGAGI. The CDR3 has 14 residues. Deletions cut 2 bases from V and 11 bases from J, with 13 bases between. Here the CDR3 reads CASSYRPAGTPLHF. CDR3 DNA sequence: TGTGCCAGCAGTTACCGGCCCGCAGGGACACCCCTCCACTTT.

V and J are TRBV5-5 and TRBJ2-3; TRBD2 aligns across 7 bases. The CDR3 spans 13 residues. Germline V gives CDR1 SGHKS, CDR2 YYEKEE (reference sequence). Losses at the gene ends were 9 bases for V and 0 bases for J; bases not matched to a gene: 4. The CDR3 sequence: CATAGVSTDTQYF. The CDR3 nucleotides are TGTGCCACCGCGGGGGTGAGCACAGATACGCAGTATTTT.

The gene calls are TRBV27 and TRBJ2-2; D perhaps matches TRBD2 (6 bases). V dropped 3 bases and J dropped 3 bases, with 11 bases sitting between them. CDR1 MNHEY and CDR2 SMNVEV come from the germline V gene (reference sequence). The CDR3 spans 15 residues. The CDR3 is CASSLSGGDTGELFF. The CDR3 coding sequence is TGTGCCAGCAGTTTGTCCGGGGGTGACACCGGGGAGCTGTTTTTT.

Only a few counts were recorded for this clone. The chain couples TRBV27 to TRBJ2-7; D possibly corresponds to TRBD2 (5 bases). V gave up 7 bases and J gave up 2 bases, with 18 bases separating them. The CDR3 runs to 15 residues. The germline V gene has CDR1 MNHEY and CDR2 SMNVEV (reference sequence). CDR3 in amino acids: CASNSRKDGTYEQYF. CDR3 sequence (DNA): TGTGCCAGCAACTCCAGGAAGGACGGGACCTACGAGCAGTACTTC.

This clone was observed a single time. CDR3 amino acids: CASTTGEGTQYF. The CDR3 region has the DNA TGTGCCAGCACCACGGGGGAGGGGACCCAGTACTTC. The J gene is TRBJ2-5, the V gene TRBV7-9; 7 bases are shared with TRBD2. From germline, CDR1 is SEHNR and CDR2 FQNEAQ (reference sequence). The CDR3 totals 12 residues. Trimming took 7 bases from V and 7 from J; bases not matched to a gene: 6.